This T cell receptor (beta chain) was captured in a study of OX40 agonist ivuxolimab in advanced cancers. Study-wide background: Patients were dosed with the agonistic anti-OX40 (CD134) antibody ivuxolimab. Partial responses occurred in Three dose-escalation patients, one with hepatocellular carcinoma and two with cutaneous melanoma.

Clones were sequenced by immunoSEQ multiplex PCR, and TCRdb holds only the in-frame ones, with some missing. The sample shows approximately 12,000 clones, roughly two thirds of them seen only once. About this clone itself: Its target is not known.

Trimming cost V 0 bases and J 2 bases, with 8 bases left between them. CDR3 length: 15 residues. Germline lookup yields CDR1 SGHRS and CDR2 YFSETQ. Overall study results and limits: Expanded peripheral T-cell antigen specificity went undetermined. Some of the lowest clonal expansion was seen in partial responders at 0.1-3.0 mg/kg.

The V call is TRBV5-1, the J call TRBJ1-4; D not certain. Sequences were derived from CD4+ or CD8+ T cells sorted from blood, sampled in a trial of the OX40 agonist ivuxolimab. This TCR derives from an adult with an advanced solid tumor such as melanoma, head and neck, liver or kidney cancer. In DNA, the CDR3 is TGCGCCAGCAGCTTGGAAGGATGGACTAATGAAAAACTGTTTTTT. This sequence encodes CASSLEGWTNEKLFF.